Below, 18 T cell receptor beta chains from the same sample are listed, as sequenced in a study of PD-1 blockade in mismatch repair-deficient tumors. This table comes from immunoSEQ multiplex PCR, and its TCRdb copy is limited to in-frame clones, with some not included. The data show tens of thousands of clones, 75% to 85% seen once. The sequences come from peripheral blood, collected 4 weeks after starting pembrolizumab. The receptor source for this set is an adult with mismatch repair-deficient cancer.

The table lists this clone with a count of one. The gene calls are TRBV19 and TRBJ1-5, with D hard to call. The CDR3 runs to 15 residues. The germline gives CDR1 LNHDA, CDR2 SQIVND (reference sequence). V lost 8 bases to trimming and J lost 6 bases, with 20 bases between them. The CDR3 is CASSNRRRSTQPQHF. The CDR3 bases are TGTGCCAGTTCCAATCGAAGGCGGTCAACTCAGCCCCAGCATTTT.

This clone was seen a single time. This chain joins TRBV2 and TRBJ2-3, with D hard to call. Germline CDR1 SNHLY, CDR2 FYNNEI. The CDR3 length is 13 residues. Deletions cut 10 bases from V and 0 bases from J, with 11 bases between. The CDR3 DNA reads as TGTGCCACCGACGGCTTCAGCACAGATACGCAGTATTTT. It is translated as CATDGFSTDTQYF. Full variable domain (missing parts from reference TRBV2 and TRBJ2-3): EPEVTQTPSHQVTQMGQEVILRCVPISNHLYFYWYRQILGQKVEFLVSFYNNEISEKSEIFDDQFSVERPDGSNFTLKIRSTKLEDSAMYFCATDGFSTDTQYFGPGTRLTVL.

This clone came up once. This chain's CDR3 is CASSYSGDRAGTEAFF. Here the CDR3 DNA reads TGTGCCAGCAGTTACTCGGGTGACAGGGCTGGGACTGAAGCTTTCTTT. The chain is built from TRBV6-5 and TRBJ1-1; TRBD1 aligns across 7 bases. Germline V gene sequence: CDR1 MNHEY, CDR2 SVGAGI. The CDR3 is 16 residues long. V dropped 0 bases and J dropped 5; count of bases not matched to a gene: 9.

This clone has only a few counts. The V and J genes are TRBV21-1 and TRBJ2-7; TRBD1 is taken as the D call from the table, unchecked against the DNA. TRBV21-1 is shown as a pseudogene. The CDR3 has 15 amino acids. The CDR3: CASSRTGQRSYEQYF. DNA of the CDR3: TGTGCCAGCAGCAGAACTGGACAGCGCTCCTACGAGCAGTACTTC.

This sequence joins TRBV28 and TRBJ2-3; D unclear. V shed 5 bases and J shed 8 bases, with 14 bases lying between them. Germline V gene sequence: CDR1 MDHEN, CDR2 SYDVKM. The CDR3 is made up of 13 amino acids. CDR3: CASSPPTYGTQYF. The DNA of the CDR3 is TGTGCCAGCAGTCCACCGACCTACGGTACGCAGTATTTT.

The rearrangement joins TRBV29-1 to TRBJ2-7; 9 nucleotides match TRBD1. Germline values: CDR1 SQVTM, CDR2 ANQGSEA. The CDR3 extends over 13 amino acids. Germline trimming cut 6 bases from V and 6 bases from J; bases unmatched to any gene: 9. The CDR3 coding sequence is TGCAGCGTGAGGGGACAGGGAATTACCGAGCAGTACTTC. Its protein is CSVRGQGITEQYF.

Only a few counts were recorded for this clone. V and J are TRBV30 and TRBJ1-2; D remains unclear. V was shortened by 8 bases and J by 4 bases, with 11 bases between the two germline ends. Germline V lookup: CDR1 GTSNPN, CDR2 SVGIG (reference sequence). The CDR3 extends over 11 amino acids. CDR3 nucleotides: TGTGCCCGCCGGGGTTTCTATGGCTACACCTTC. It codes for CARRGFYGYTF.

This sequence joins TRBV7-9 and TRBJ2-5; D is unclear. The CDR3 totals 13 residues. Trimming removed 1 base at V and 5 bases at J, with 8 bases between. Germline V gene sequence: CDR1 SEHNR, CDR2 FQNEAQ (reference sequence). This CDR3 is CASSLVSVETQYF. DNA for the CDR3: TGTGCCAGCAGCTTAGTGTCTGTGGAGACCCAGTACTTC.

This chain uses TRBV28 with TRBJ2-3; D might be TRBD2 (5 bases). This CDR3 has 14 amino acids. V was trimmed by 7 bases and J by 4 bases, leaving 15 bases between them. CDR1 is MDHEN, CDR2 SYDVKM, per germline. DNA of the CDR3: TGTGCCAGCATCGACGGGAAGTCCGCAGATACGCAGTATTTT. Translated, it gives CASIDGKSADTQYF. Using reference TRBV28 and TRBJ2-3 for the parts outside the CDR3, the full variable domain is DVKVTQSSRYLVKRTGEKVFLECVQDMDHENMFWYRQDPGLGLRLIYFSYDVKMKEKGDIPEGYSVSREKKERFSLILESASTNQTSMYLCASIDGKSADTQYFGPGTRLTVL.

This rearrangement joins TRBV30 to TRBJ1-5; TRBD1 aligns across 9 bases. The length of the CDR3 is 16 residues. The junction had 7 bases not matched to a gene; V was cut back by 2 bases and J by 2 bases. CDR1 GTSNPN and CDR2 SVGIG come from the germline V gene (reference sequence). CDR3 coding DNA: TGTGCCTGGAGTAAGACAGGGGGATGGGGCAATCAGCCCCAGCATTTT. Encoded protein: CAWSKTGGWGNQPQHF. The complete variable domain, with remaining parts taken from reference TRBV30 and TRBJ1-5, reads SQTIHQWPATLVQPVGSPLSLECTVEGTSNPNLYWYRQAAGRGLQLLFYSVGIGQISSEVPQNLSASRPQDRQFILSSKKLLLSDSGFYLCAWSKTGGWGNQPQHFGDGTRLSIL.

The chain combines TRBV11-3 with TRBJ2-2, with 8 bases identical to TRBD1. Per the germline V gene, CDR1 is SGHNT and CDR2 is YENEEA. J was trimmed by 6 bases and V by 2 bases; bases with no gene match: 8. The CDR3 is made up of 16 amino acids. The CDR3: CASSLLQGVIAGELFF. In nucleotides, the CDR3 is TGTGCCAGCAGCTTACTACAGGGGGTGATCGCCGGGGAGCTGTTTTTT.

This sequence joins TRBV10-3 and TRBJ2-3; TRBD2 matches 7 bases. CDR3 size: 14 residues. The V segment lost 7 bases and the J segment 0 bases; nucleotides outside the gene matches: 4. Germline CDR1 reads ENHRY; CDR2 reads SYGVKD. The CDR3 coding sequence is TGTGCCATCACCGCGGGAGCAAGCACAGATACGCAGTATTTT. It yields the protein CAITAGASTDTQYF.

The chain has TRBV5-1 and TRBJ2-5; TRBD1 agrees at 12 bases. The CDR3 is made up of 17 amino acids. CDR1 is SGHRS, CDR2 YFSETQ, per germline. V gave up 4 bases and J gave up 5 bases; unmatched junction bases: 12. Written as DNA, the CDR3 is TGCGCCAGCAGCCGGAGGGACAGGGGGCCCCGGGGGGAGACCCAGTACTTC. Its translation is CASSRRDRGPRGETQYF.

This sequence joins TRBV11-1 and TRBJ2-1; no definite D call. V was pared by 2 bases and J by 8 bases, with 10 bases between. This CDR3 contains 13 residues. From germline, CDR1 is SGHAT and CDR2 FQDESV (reference sequence). For the CDR3, the DNA is TGTGCCAGCAGCTTACCGGGTATCTATGAGCAGTTCTTC. Translating it yields CASSLPGIYEQFF.

The rearrangement joins TRBV7-2 to TRBJ2-1; tentatively, D is TRBD2 (6 bases). Per germline, CDR1 SGHTA and CDR2 FQGNSA. The CDR3 contains 14 residues. The germline V and J ends were trimmed by 5 bases and 7 bases, with 15 bases remaining between them. CDR3 in DNA: TGTGCCAGCAGCACCCGACTAGGTATGAATGAGCAGTTCTTC. Translation gives CASSTRLGMNEQFF.

The chain has TRBV6-1 and TRBJ2-3; D is unclear. CDR1 is MNHNS, CDR2 SASEGT, per germline. This CDR3 has 12 residues. V was cut by 1 base and J by 5 bases, with 4 bases left in between. As DNA, the CDR3 is TGTGCCAGCAGTGAAGTGATAGATACGCAGTATTTT. Protein product: CASSEVIDTQYF.

This clone is a singleton in its sample. V is TRBV10-3 and J is TRBJ1-4; the D gene is possibly TRBD1 (5 bases). The CDR3 contains 13 residues. Germline values: CDR1 ENHRY, CDR2 SYGVKD. The ends were cut back, 7 bases at V and 4 bases at J, with 10 bases in the middle. The CDR3 nucleotides read TGTGCCATCAAAAGGGGCGATAATGAAAAACTGTTTTTT. Its protein is CAIKRGDNEKLFF.

The chain combines TRBV14 with TRBJ2-3; D gene unclear. Per germline, CDR1 SGHDN and CDR2 FVKESK. V was shortened by 0 bases and J by 3 bases, with 4 bases between the two germline ends. This CDR3 is 13 amino acids long. The CDR3 region is CASSQDETDTQYF. CDR3 in DNA: TGTGCCAGCAGCCAAGACGAGACAGATACGCAGTATTTT.